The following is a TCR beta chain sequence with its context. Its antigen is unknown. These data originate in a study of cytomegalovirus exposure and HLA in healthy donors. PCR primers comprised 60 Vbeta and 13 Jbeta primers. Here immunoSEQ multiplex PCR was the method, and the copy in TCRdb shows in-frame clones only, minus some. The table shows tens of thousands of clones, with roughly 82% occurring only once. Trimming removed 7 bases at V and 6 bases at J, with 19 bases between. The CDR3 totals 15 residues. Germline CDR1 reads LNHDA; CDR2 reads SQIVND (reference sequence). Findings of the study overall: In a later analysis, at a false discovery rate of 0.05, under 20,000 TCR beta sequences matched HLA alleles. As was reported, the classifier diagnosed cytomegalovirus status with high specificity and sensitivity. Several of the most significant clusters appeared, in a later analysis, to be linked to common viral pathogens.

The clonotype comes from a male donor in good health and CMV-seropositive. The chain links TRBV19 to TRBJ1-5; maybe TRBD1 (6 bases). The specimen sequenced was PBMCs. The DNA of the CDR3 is TGTGCCAGTAATACGGCGGGGGGCGCGGTTCAGCCCCAGCATTTT. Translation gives CASNTAGGAVQPQHF. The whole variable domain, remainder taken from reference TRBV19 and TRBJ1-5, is DGGITQSPKYLFRKEGQNVTLSCEQNLNHDAMYWYRQDPGQGLRLIYYSQIVNDFQKGDIAEGYSVSREKKESFPLTVTSAQKNPTAFYLCASNTAGGAVQPQHFGDGTRLSIL.